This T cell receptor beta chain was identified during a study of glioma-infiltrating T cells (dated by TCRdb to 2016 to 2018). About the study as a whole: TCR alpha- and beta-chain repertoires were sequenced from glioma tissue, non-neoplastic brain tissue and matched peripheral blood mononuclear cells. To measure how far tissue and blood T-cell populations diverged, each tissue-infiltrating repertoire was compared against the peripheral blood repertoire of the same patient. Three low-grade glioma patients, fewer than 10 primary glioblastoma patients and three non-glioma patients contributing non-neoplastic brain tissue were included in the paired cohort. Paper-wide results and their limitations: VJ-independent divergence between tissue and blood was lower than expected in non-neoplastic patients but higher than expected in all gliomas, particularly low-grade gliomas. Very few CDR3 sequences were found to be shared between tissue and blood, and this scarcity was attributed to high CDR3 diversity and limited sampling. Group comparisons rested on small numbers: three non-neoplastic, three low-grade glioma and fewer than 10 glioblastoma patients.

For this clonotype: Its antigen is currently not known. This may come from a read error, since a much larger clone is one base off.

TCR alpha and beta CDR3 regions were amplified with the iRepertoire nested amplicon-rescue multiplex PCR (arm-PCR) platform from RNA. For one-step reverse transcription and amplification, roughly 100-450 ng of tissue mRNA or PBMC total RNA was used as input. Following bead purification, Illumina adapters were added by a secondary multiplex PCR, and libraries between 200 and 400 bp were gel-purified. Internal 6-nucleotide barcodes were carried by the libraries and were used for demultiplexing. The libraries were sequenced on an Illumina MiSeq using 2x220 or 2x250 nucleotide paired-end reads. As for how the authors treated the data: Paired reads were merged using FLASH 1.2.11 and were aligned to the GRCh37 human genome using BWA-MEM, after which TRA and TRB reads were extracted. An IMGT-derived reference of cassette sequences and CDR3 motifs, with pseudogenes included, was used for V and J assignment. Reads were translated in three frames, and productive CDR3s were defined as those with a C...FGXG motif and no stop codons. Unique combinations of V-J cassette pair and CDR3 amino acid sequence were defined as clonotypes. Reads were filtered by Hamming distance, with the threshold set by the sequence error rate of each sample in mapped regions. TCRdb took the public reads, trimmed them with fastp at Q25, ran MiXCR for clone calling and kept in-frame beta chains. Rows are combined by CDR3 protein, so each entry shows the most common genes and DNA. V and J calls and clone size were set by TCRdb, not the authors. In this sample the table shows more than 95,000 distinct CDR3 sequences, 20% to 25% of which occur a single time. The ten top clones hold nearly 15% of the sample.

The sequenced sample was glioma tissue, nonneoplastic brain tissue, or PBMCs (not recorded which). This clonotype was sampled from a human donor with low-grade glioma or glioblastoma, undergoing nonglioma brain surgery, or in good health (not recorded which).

Read as DNA, the sequence is TGTGCCAGCTCACCAACGTCGGGGGGCTACTATGGCTACACCTTC. Translated, it reads CASSPTSGGYYGYTF. Here the chain combines TRBV3-1 and TRBJ1-2; D gene: possibly TRBD1, on 6 matching bases. V loses 8 bases of germline sequence and J loses 3 bases, and the interval between the two ends is 19 bases. Taken from cysteine to phenylalanine, the CDR3 has 15 residues. CDR3 DNA is the only sequence kept; it has 45 bases, read in frame from the first base. Reading the germline V gene (reference sequence) gives CDR1 LGHDT and CDR2 YNNKEL.